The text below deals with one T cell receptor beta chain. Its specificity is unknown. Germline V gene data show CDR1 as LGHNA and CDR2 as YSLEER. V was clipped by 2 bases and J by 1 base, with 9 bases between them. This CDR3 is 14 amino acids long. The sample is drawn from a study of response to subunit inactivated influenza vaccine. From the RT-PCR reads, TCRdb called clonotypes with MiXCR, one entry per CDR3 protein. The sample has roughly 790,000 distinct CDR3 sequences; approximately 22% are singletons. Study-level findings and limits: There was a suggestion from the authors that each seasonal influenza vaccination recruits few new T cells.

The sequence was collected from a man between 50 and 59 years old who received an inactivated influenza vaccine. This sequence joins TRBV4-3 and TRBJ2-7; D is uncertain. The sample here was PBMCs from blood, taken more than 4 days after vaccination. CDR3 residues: CASSQRAQSYEQYF. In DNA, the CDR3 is TGCGCCAGCAGCCAAAGGGCACAGTCCTACGAGCAGTACTTC.